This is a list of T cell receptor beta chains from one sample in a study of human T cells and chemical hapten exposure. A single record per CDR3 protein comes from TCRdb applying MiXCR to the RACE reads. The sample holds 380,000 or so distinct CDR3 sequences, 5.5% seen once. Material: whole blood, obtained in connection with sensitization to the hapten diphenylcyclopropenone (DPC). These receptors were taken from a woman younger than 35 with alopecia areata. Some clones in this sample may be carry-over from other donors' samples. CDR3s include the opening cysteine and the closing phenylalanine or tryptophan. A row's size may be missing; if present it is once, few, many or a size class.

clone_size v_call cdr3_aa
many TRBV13 CASSLGPSNQPQHF
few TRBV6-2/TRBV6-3 CASSYEASGNSPLHF
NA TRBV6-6 CASSYFPGQGHEQYF
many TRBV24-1 CATRAEDTQYF
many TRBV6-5 CASRTPYEQYF
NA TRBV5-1 CASSLNADYGYTF
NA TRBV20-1 CSARGRPYEQFF
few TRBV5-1 CASRLAAISTDTQYF
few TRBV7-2 CASGRHSYEQYF
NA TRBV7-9 CASSLSRQAYDEQYF
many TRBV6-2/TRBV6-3 CASSYVVGEQYF
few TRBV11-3 CASSPGTSGLFF
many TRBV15 CATSPGAHGDQPQHF
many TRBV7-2 CASSDSLAGGQETQYF
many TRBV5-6 CASSSRANTEAFF
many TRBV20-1 CSATPRRGPGNTIYF
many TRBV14 CASSAGTTSNQYF
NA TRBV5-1 CASSPAPAGANVLTF
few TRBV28 CASSLLAGLDTQYF
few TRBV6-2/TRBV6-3 CASSLTAEKLFF
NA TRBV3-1 CASSRRGLSSYNEQFF